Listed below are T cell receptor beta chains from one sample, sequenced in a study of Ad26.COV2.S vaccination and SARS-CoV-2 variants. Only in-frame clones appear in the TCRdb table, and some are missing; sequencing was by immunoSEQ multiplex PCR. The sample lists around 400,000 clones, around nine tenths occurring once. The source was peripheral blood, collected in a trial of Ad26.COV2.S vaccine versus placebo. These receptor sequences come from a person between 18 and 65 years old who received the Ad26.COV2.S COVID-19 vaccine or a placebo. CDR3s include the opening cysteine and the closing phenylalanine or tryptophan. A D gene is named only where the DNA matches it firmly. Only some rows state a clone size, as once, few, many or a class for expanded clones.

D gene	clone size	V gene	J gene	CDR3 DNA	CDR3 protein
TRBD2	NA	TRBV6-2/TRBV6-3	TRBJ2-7	TGTGCCAGCAGTTCGACTAGCGAGAGCTACGAGCAGTACTTC	CASSSTSESYEQYF
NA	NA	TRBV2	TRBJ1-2	TGTGCCAGCAGTGCCTGGGCAGGGAGTCTCGGCTACACCTTC	CASSAWAGSLGYTF
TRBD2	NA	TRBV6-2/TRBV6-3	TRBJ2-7	TGTGCCAGCAGTCCCGGGACTAGCAGCCCCGCGCAGTACTTC	CASSPGTSSPAQYF
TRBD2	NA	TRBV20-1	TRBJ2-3	TGCAGTGCTAGTGGGACTAGCGGGAGTTTGGATACGCAGTATTTT	CSASGTSGSLDTQYF
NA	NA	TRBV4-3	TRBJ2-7	TGCGCCAGCAGCCAAGATCTGACTTCCTACGAGCAGTACTTC	CASSQDLTSYEQYF
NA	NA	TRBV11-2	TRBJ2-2	TGTGCCAGCAGCTTATGGCTCACAGAAGAAGGCGGGGAGCTGTTTTTT	CASSLWLTEEGGELFF
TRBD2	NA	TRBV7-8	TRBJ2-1	TGTGCCAGCAGCTTAGGGCGGGAGGGCCTCTACAATGAGCAGTTCTTC	CASSLGREGLYNEQFF
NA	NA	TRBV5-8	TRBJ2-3	TGTGCCAGCAGCTTCAGGCAGCGCACAGATACGCAGTATTTT	CASSFRQRTDTQYF
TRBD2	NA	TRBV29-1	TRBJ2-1	TGCAGCGTTGAAGAGCGGGAGTGGGTTGAGCAGTTCTTC	CSVEEREWVEQFF
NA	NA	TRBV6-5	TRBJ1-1	TGTGCCAGCAGCCGAGCCGGGACAACGGCTTTCTTT	CASSRAGTTAFF
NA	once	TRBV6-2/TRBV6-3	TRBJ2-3	TGTGCCAGCAGTCCAACTTGGGGTTACACAGATACGCAGTATTTT	CASSPTWGYTDTQYF
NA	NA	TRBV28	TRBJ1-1	TGTGCCAGCATGAGGGTAACTGAAGCTTTCTTT	CASMRVTEAFF
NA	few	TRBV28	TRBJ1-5	TGTGCCAGCAGTACCTACGGGGTTAGCAATCAGCCCCAGCATTTT	CASSTYGVSNQPQHF
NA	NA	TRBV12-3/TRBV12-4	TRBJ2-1	TGTGCCAGCACCGATAGCTCCTACAATGAGCAGTTCTTC	CASTDSSYNEQFF
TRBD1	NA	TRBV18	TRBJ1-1	TGTGCCAGCTCACCACGGACAGGAGAGAACACTGAAGCTTTCTTT	CASSPRTGENTEAFF
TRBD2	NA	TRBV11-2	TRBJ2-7	TGTGCCAGCAGCTCACACCCGGGACTAGCGGGAGAGCAGTACTTC	CASSSHPGLAGEQYF
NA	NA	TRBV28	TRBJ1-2	TGTGCCAGCAGTTTATGGTCCATGGGCTACACCTTC	CASSLWSMGYTF